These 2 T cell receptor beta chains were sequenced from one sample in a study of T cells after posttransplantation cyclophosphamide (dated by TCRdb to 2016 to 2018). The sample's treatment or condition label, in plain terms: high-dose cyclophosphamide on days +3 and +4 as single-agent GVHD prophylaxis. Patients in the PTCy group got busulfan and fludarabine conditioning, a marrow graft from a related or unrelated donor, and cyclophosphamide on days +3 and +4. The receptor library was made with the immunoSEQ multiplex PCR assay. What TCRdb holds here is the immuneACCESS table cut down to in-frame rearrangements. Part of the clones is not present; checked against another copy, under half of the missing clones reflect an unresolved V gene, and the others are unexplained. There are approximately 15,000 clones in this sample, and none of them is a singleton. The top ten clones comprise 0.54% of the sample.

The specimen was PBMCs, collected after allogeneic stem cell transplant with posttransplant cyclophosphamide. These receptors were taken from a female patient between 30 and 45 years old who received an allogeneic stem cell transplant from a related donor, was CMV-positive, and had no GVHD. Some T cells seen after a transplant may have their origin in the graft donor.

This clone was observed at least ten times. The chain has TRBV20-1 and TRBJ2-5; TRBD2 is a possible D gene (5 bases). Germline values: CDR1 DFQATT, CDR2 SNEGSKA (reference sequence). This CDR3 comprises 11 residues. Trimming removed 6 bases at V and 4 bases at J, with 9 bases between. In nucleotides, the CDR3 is TGCAGTGCATGGGGAGTAGAGACCCAGTACTTC. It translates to CSAWGVETQYF.

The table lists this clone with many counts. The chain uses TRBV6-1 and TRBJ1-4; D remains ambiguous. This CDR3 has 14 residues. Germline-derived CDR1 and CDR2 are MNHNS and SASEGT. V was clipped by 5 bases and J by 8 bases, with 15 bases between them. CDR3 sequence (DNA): TGTGCCAGCAGTTCCGGGATCGGGGAAGAAAAACTGTTTTTT. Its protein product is CASSSGIGEEKLFF.